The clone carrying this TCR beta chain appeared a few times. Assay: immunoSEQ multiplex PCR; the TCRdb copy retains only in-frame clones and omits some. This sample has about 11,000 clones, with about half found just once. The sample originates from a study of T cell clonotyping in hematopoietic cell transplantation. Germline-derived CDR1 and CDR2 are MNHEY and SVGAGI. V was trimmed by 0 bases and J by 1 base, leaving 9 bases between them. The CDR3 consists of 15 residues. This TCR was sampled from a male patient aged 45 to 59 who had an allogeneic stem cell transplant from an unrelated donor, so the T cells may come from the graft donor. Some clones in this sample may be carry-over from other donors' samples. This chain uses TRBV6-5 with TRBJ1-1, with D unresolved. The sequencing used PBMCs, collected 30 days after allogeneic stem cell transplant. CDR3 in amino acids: CASSYSRIPNTEAFF. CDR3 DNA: TGTGCCAGCAGTTACTCGAGAATCCCGAACACTGAAGCTTTCTTT.